Listed below are T cell receptor beta chains from one sample, sequenced in a study of OX40 agonist ivuxolimab in advanced cancers. Only in-frame clones appear in the TCRdb table, and some are missing; sequencing was by immunoSEQ multiplex PCR. The sample holds 75,000 to 90,000 clones, approximately 90% seen once. The material was CD4+ or CD8+ T cells sorted from blood, obtained in a trial of the OX40 agonist ivuxolimab. These receptors were obtained from an adult with an advanced solid tumor such as melanoma, head and neck, liver or kidney cancer. Each CDR3 is given with its conserved first and last residue. The D gene is left open where the match is weak. Some rows mark clone size as missing; the rest say once, few, many or name a class of expanded clone.

D gene	V gene	J gene	clone size	CDR3 protein	CDR3 DNA
TRBD2	TRBV29-1	TRBJ2-1	-	CSVEDDSGRATEQFF	TGCAGCGTTGAAGATGATAGCGGGAGGGCCACGGAGCAGTTCTTC
TRBD1	TRBV9	TRBJ2-7	-	CASSPRQGKPYEQYF	TGTGCCAGCAGCCCCCGACAGGGGAAACCCTACGAGCAGTACTTC
-	TRBV20-1	TRBJ2-5	few	CSATSMETQYF	TGCAGCGCTACCAGCATGGAGACCCAGTACTTC
-	TRBV11-3	TRBJ2-2	-	CASSLSQGGTGELFF	TGTGCCAGCAGCTTGTCCCAGGGGGGGACCGGGGAGCTGTTTTTT
-	TRBV27	TRBJ2-7	-	CASSSYSYEQYF	TGTGCCAGCAGCAGCTATTCCTACGAGCAGTACTTC
-	TRBV4-3	TRBJ1-2	-	CASSRRDNYGYTF	TGCGCCAGCAGCCGCCGGGACAACTATGGCTACACCTTC
-	TRBV6-5	TRBJ1-5	-	CASSIGYSNQPQHF	TGTGCCAGCAGTATAGGTTATAGCAATCAGCCCCAGCATTTT
TRBD2	TRBV9	TRBJ2-1	-	CASSVFNTEAGGRNNEQFF	TGTGCCAGCAGCGTATTCAATACCGAAGCGGGGGGGCGAAACAATGAGCAGTTCTTC
TRBD1	TRBV2	TRBJ1-2	medium-sized	CASIAGGFGYTF	TGTGCCAGCATCGCAGGGGGCTTTGGCTACACCTTC
-	TRBV7-2	TRBJ1-5	-	CASSLGGTRPQHF	TGTGCCAGCAGCTTAGGGGGGACCCGGCCCCAGCATTTT
-	TRBV5-1	TRBJ2-3	-	CASSPDIDRYRTDTQYF	TGCGCCAGCAGCCCGGATATAGACAGGTATAGGACAGATACGCAGTATTTT
-	TRBV18	TRBJ1-2	-	CASSPPGLAGYTF	TGTGCCAGCTCACCCCCGGGACTTGCTGGCTACACCTTC
-	TRBV7-2	TRBJ1-3	-	CASKGRDTRNSGNTIYF	TGTGCCAGCAAGGGGCGGGACACCCGAAACTCTGGAAACACCATATATTTT
-	TRBV19	TRBJ1-5	-	CASSISAQSNQPQHF	TGTGCCAGTAGTATTTCCGCGCAGAGCAATCAGCCCCAGCATTTT
-	TRBV5-1	TRBJ2-7	-	CASSVGPGGSSYEQYF	TGCGCCAGCAGCGTTGGCCCCGGAGGCAGCTCCTACGAGCAGTACTTC
TRBD1	TRBV6-5	TRBJ1-2	-	CASSSPTGGNYGYTF	TGTGCCAGCAGTTCCCCAACAGGGGGAAATTATGGCTACACCTTC
-	TRBV19	TRBJ1-5	-	CASSIGAQGSRQPQHF	TGTGCCAGTAGTATAGGGGCACAGGGATCACGGCAGCCCCAGCATTTT
-	TRBV10-1	TRBJ2-1	-	CASSESTGYNEQFF	TGCGCCAGCAGTGAGTCGACAGGCTACAATGAGCAGTTCTTC
TRBD2	TRBV30	TRBJ2-5	-	CAWKMTSGGWETQYF	TGTGCCTGGAAGATGACTAGCGGGGGGTGGGAGACCCAGTACTTC
-	TRBV5-1	TRBJ2-3	-	CASRGAVTDTQYF	TGCGCCAGCAGAGGGGCAGTCACAGATACGCAGTATTTT
-	TRBV7-2	TRBJ2-5	-	CASSLIGGETQYF	TGTGCCAGCAGCTTAATTGGGGGCGAGACCCAGTACTTC
-	TRBV6-1	TRBJ1-5	few	CASSESTYEPQHF	TGTGCCAGCAGTGAGTCGACGTACGAGCCCCAGCATTTT
-	TRBV6-5	TRBJ2-5	-	CASSYSDIRGTQYF	TGTGCCAGCAGTTACTCGGACATCCGGGGGACCCAGTACTTC
TRBD1	TRBV5-1	TRBJ2-6	-	CASSDKQGAVSGANVLTF	TGCGCCAGCAGCGACAAACAGGGGGCGGTTTCTGGGGCCAACGTCCTGACTTTC
TRBD2	TRBV11-2	TRBJ2-2	-	CASSLAGLGGTGELFF	TGTGCCAGCAGCTTAGCGGGACTAGGGGGAACCGGGGAGCTGTTTTTT
-	TRBV7-9	TRBJ1-2	-	CASSLGQTYGYTF	TGTGCCAGCAGCTTAGGTCAGACCTATGGCTACACCTTC
TRBD1	TRBV5-5	TRBJ2-2	-	CASSLKGTGVNTGELFF	TGTGCCAGCAGCTTGAAAGGGACAGGGGTGAACACCGGGGAGCTGTTTTTT
-	TRBV7-9	TRBJ2-6	-	CASSLAGAGANVLTF	TGTGCCAGCAGCTTGGCAGGGGCTGGGGCCAACGTCCTGACTTTC
-	TRBV12-5	TRBJ1-5	few	CASVSWGVQPQHF	TGTGCTAGTGTTTCCTGGGGGGTTCAGCCCCAGCATTTT
TRBD1	TRBV6-1	TRBJ2-3	-	CASRQGPSTDTQYF	TGTGCCAGCAGACAGGGGCCTAGCACAGATACGCAGTATTTT
-	TRBV6-1	TRBJ2-7	-	CASSEDKGVAQYF	TGTGCCAGCAGTGAAGATAAAGGAGTGGCGCAGTACTTC
-	TRBV27	TRBJ2-3	-	CASSRGVTDTQYF	TGTGCCAGCAGTCGAGGGGTCACAGATACGCAGTATTTT
-	TRBV27	TRBJ2-7	once	CASSLRGGEYEQYF	TGTGCCAGCAGTTTAAGGGGGGGCGAATACGAGCAGTACTTC